This T cell receptor (beta chain) was identified in a study of identifying expanded T cells in peripheral blood. Findings and limits, study-wide: Variance in clone template counts between approximately two-week samples significantly increased with total template count across all healthy donors.

V was clipped by 5 bases and J by 13 bases; unmatched bases: 16. Germline values: CDR1 SGHTA, CDR2 FQGNSA. The CDR3 covers 15 residues. With respect to this clone: Its matching antigen is unknown.

Produced via immunoSEQ multiplex PCR; TCRdb's table is partial and in-frame only. The data show 95,000 to 100,000 clones, 87% seen once. This sequence joins TRBV7-2 and TRBJ2-4; 8 positions agree with TRBD1. This sequence originates from a person between 18 and 75 years old in good health. Sample: blood. The CDR3: CASSTGAGRGLKQYF. CDR3 nucleotide sequence: TGTGCCAGCAGCACGGGGGCCGGCAGGGGGCTCAAACAGTACTTC.